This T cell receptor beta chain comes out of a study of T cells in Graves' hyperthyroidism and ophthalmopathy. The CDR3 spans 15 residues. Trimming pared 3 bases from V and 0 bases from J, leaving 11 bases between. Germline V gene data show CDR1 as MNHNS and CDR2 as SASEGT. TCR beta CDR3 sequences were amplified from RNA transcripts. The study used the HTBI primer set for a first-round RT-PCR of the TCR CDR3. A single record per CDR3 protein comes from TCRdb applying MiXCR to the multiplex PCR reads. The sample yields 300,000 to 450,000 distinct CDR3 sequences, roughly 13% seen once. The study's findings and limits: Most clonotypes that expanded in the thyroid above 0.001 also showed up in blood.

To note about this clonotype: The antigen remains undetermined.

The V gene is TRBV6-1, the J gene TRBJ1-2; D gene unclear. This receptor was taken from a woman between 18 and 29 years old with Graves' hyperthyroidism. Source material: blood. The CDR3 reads CASSEWRTANYGYTF. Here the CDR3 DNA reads TGTGCCAGCAGTGAGTGGCGGACGGCTAACTATGGCTACACCTTC.